This T cell receptor (beta chain) emerged from a study of early T cells in non-severe SARS-CoV-2 infection (TCRdb year 2021). Study-wide context: Bulk RNA from unsorted whole blood was used for TCR sequencing, so alpha and beta chains could not be paired. Summary of the overall study and its limitations: VDJdb matching was skewed toward anti-spike CD8 responses and likely underestimated virus-specific expansions by missing private and CD4 specificities.

Library preparation used 5' RACE. Sequenced using a NextSeq 500. Unique molecular identifiers were attached to individual cDNA molecules in the TCR library protocol so that sequencing error and PCR bias could be corrected. Both TCR alpha and beta chains were sequenced, and tight co-correlation was observed between alpha and beta sequence abundances in each sample. For the original study's pipeline: Decombinator V4 was used to perform V gene, J gene and CDR3 annotation of TCR sequences. Expanded TCRs were defined as changing significantly between any two time points under a Poisson model with p below 0.0001. TCR abundances were normalised to the total number of TCRs sequenced in each sample and reported as counts per million. TRAV1-2 paired with TRAJ12, TRAJ20 or TRAJ33 defined MAIT TCRs, while TRAV10 paired with TRAJ18 defined iNKT TCRs. VDJdb, accessed 1 November 2021, was searched for CMV, EBV and SARS-CoV-2 annotated TCRs, with TCRs annotated for multiple antigens excluded. TCRdb trimmed the raw reads at Q25, called clones with MiXCR and kept productive beta chains. Every entry covers one CDR3 protein and lists the most common genes and DNA from its rows. For this entry, the V and J calls and clone size follow TCRdb and not the study's own pipeline. For this sample the table gives approximately 70,000 distinct CDR3 sequences, of which 4% to 6% were detected only once. 3% to 4.5% of the sample is held by the ten biggest clonotypes.

This clonotype appeared many times. What antigen it recognizes has not been identified. No base qualities exist here, and no much larger clone lies one base off it. Set within a cohort of healthcare workers in London, UK, this nested case-control study involved weekly PCR testing of nasopharyngeal swabs along with blood sampling. Between 23 and 31 March 2020, the week of the UK lockdown, healthcare workers were enrolled and then followed up weekly for as long as 16 weeks. Trimming removed 3 bases from V and 5 bases from J, leaving 13 bases between the germline ends. CDR1 and CDR2, per the germline V gene, are SGHTA and FQGNSA. The CDR3 spans 14 residues, from the cysteine through the phenylalanine. This entry keeps only the CDR3 DNA: 42 bases, framed from base 1.

The rearranged segments are TRBV7-2 and TRBJ2-5; TRBD1 is perhaps the D gene, given 5 matching bases. Sample: whole blood, taken at baseline. The clonotype comes from an adult who was a healthcare worker with PCR-confirmed SARS-CoV-2 infection or an uninfected control (not recorded which). The donor label of this sample is uncertain. The bases read TGTGCCAGCAGCTTGGCAGGGTCCAGGGAGACCCAGTACTTC. It translates to CASSLAGSRETQYF.